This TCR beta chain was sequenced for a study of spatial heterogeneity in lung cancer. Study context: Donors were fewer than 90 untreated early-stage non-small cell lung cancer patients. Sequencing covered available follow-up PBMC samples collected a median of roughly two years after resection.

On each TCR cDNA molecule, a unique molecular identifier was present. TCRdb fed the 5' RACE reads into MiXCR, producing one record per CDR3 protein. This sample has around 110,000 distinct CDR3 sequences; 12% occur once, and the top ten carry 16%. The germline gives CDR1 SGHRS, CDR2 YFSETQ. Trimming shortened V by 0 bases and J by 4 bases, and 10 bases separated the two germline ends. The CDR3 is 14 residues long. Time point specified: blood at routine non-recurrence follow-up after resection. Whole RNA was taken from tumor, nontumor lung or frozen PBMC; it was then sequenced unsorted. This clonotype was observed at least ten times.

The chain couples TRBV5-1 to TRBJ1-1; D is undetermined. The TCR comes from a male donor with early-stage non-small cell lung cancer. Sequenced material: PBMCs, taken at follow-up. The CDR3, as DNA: TGCGCCAGCAGCTTGGCCCAAGGTGGCACTGAAGCTTTCTTT. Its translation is CASSLAQGGTEAFF.